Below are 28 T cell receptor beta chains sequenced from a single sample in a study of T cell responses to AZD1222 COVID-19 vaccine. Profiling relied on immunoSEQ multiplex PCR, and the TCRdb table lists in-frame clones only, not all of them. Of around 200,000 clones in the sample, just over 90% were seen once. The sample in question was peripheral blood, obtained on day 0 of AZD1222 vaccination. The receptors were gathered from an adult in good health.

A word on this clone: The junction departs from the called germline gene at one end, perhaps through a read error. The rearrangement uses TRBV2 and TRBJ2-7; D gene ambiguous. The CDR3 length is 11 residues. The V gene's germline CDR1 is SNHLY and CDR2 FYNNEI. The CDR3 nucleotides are TGTGCCAGCAGGGAAGGAATCGAGCAGTACTTC. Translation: CASREGIEQYF.

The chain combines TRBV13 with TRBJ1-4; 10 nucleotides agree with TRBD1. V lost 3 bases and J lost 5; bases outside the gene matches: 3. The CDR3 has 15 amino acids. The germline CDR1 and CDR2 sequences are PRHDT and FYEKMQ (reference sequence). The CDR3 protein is CASSFGGQGNEKLFF. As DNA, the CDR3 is TGTGCCAGCAGCTTTGGGGGACAGGGGAATGAAAAACTGTTTTTT.

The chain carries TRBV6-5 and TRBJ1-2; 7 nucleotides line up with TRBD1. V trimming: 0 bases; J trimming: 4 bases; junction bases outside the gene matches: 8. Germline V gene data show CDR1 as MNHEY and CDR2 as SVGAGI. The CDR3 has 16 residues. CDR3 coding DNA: TGTGCCAGCAGTTACTCGAGTGACAGGGTTGTCTATGGCTACACCTTC. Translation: CASSYSSDRVVYGYTF.

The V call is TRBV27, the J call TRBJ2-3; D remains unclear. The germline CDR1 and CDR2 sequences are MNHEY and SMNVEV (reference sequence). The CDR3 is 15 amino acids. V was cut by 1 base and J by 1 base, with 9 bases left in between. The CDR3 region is CASSLYPLGTDTQYF. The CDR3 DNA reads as TGTGCCAGCAGTTTATACCCGCTCGGCACAGATACGCAGTATTTT.

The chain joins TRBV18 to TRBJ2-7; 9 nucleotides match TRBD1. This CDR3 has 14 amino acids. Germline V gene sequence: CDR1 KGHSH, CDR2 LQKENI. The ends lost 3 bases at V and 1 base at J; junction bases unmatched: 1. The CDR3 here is CASSPDRGSYEQYF. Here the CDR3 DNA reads TGTGCCAGCTCACCGGACAGGGGATCCTACGAGCAGTACTTC.

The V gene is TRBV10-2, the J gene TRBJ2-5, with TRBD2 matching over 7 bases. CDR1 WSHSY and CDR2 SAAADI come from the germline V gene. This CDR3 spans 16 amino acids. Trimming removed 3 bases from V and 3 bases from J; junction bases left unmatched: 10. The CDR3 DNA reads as TGCGCCAGCAGTGACCCTAGCGGCCTTGGGGAAGAGACCCAGTACTTC. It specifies CASSDPSGLGEETQYF.

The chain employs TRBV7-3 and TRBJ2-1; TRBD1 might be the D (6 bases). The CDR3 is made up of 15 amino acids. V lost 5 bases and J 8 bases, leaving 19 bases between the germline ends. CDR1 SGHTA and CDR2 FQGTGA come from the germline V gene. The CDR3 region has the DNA TGTGCCAGCAGCGTATCAGGACAGCCTAGGGATGAGCAGTTCTTC. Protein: CASSVSGQPRDEQFF.

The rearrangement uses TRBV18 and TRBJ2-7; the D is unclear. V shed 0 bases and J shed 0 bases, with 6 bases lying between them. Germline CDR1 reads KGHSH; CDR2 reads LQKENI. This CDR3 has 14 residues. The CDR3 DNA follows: TGTGCCAGCTCACCACCCCAGACCTCCTACGAGCAGTACTTC. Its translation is CASSPPQTSYEQYF.

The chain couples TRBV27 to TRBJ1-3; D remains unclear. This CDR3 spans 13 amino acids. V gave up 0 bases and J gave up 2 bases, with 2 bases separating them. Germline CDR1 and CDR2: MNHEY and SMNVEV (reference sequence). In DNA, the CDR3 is TGTGCCAGCAGTTTATCCCCTGGAAACACCATATATTTT. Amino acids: CASSLSPGNTIYF.

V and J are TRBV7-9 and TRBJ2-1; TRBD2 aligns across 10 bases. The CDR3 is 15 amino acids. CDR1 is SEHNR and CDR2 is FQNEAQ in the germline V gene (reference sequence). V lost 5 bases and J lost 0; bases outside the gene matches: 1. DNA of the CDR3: TGTGCCAGCAGCACTAGCGGGGCCTCCTACAATGAGCAGTTCTTC. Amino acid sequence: CASSTSGASYNEQFF. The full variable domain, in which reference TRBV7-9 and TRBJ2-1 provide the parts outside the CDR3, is DTGVSQNPRHKITKRGQNVTFRCDPISEHNRLYWYRQTLGQGPEFLTYFQNEAQLEKSRLLSDRFSAERPKGSFSTLEIQRTEQGDSAMYLCASSTSGASYNEQFFGPGTRLTVL.

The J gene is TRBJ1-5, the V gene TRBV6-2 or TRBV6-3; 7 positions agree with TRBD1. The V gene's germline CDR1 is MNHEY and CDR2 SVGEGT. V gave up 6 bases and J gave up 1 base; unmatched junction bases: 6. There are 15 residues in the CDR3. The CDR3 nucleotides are TGTGCCAGCAGCTCCGACAGGGCAAGCAATCAGCCCCAGCATTTT. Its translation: CASSSDRASNQPQHF.

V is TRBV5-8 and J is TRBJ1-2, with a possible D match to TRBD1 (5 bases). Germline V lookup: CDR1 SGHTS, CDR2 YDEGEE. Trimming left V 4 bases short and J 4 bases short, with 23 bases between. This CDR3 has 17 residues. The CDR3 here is CASSRRWGVGPAYGYTF. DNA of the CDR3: TGTGCCAGCAGCCGCCGGTGGGGGGTAGGACCCGCCTATGGCTACACCTTC.

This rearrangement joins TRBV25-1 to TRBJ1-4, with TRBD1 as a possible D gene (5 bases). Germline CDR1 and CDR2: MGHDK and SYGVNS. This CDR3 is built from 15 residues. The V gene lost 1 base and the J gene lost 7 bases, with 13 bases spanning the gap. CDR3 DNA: TGTGCCAGCAGTGAATTAGGGGCAATGGGTGAAAAACTGTTTTTT. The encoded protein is CASSELGAMGEKLFF. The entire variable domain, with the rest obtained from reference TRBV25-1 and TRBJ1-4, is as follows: EADIYQTPRYLVIGTGKKITLECSQTMGHDKMYWYQQDPGMELHLIHYSYGVNSTEKGDLSSESTVSRIRTEHFPLTLESARPSHTSQYLCASSELGAMGEKLFFGSGTQLSVL.

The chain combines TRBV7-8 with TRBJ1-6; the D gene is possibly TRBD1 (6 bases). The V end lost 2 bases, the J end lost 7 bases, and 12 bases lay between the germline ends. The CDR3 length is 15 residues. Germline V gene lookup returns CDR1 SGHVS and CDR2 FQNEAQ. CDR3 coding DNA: TGTGCCAGCAGCTTACACGGACAGAAAAATTCACCCCTCCACTTT. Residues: CASSLHGQKNSPLHF.

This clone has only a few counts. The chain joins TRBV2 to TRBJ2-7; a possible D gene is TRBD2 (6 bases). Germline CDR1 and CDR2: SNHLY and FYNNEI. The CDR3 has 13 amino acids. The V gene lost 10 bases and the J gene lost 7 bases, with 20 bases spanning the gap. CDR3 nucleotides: TGTGCCACCTCCGGGAGAGGGCGCGAGGAGCAGTACTTC. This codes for CATSGRGREEQYF.

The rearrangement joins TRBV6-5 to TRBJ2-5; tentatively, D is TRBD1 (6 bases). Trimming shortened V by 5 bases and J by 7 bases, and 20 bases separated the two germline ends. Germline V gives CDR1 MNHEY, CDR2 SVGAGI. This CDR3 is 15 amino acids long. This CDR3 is CASSRSFSGGATQYF. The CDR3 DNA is TGTGCCAGCAGTCGCTCGTTTTCTGGGGGCGCGACCCAGTACTTC.

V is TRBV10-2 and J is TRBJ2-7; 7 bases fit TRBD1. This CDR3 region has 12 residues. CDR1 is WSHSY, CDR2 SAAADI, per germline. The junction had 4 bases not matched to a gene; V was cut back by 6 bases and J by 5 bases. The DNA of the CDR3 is TGCGCCAGCAGCCTCACAGGGGACGAGCAGTACTTC. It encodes CASSLTGDEQYF.

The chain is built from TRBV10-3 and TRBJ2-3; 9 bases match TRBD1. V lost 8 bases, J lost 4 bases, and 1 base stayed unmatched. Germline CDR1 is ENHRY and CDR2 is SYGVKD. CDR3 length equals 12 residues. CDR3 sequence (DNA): TGTGCCATCTGGACAGGGGCAGATACGCAGTATTTT. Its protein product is CAIWTGADTQYF.

The CDR3 DNA reads as TGTGCCACCAGTGGACAGGGGGCACCCCACTACGAGCAGTACTTC. Translating gives CATSGQGAPHYEQYF. This chain links TRBV15 with TRBJ2-7; the match to TRBD1 covers 11 bases. The CDR3 sequence is 15 residues long. The germline V gene has CDR1 LNHNV and CDR2 YYDKDF (reference sequence). Trimming took 6 bases from V and 3 from J; bases not matched to a gene: 7.

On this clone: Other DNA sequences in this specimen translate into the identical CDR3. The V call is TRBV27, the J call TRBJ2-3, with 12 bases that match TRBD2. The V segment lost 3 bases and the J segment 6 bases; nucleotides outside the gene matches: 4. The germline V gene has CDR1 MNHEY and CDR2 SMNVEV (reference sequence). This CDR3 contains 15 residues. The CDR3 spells CASSFLAGGPDTQYF. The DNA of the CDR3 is TGTGCCAGCAGTTTCCTAGCGGGAGGGCCCGATACGCAGTATTTT.

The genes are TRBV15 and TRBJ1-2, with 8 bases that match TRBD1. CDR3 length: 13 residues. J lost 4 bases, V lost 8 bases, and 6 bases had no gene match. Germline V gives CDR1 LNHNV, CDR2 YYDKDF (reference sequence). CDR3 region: CATARDRGYGYTF. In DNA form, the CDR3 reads TGTGCCACCGCCCGAGACAGGGGCTATGGCTACACCTTC.

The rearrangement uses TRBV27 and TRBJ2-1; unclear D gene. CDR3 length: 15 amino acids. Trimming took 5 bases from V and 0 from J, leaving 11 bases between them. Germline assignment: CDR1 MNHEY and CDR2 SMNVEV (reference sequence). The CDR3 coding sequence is TGTGCCAGCAGTCCCCAAGTCAGCTCCTACAATGAGCAGTTCTTC. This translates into CASSPQVSSYNEQFF.

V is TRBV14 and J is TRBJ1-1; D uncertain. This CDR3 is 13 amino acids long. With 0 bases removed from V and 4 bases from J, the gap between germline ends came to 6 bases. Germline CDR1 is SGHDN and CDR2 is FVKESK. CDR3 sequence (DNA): TGTGCCAGCAGCCAAGAAAGGCGCACTGAAGCTTTCTTT. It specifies CASSQERRTEAFF.

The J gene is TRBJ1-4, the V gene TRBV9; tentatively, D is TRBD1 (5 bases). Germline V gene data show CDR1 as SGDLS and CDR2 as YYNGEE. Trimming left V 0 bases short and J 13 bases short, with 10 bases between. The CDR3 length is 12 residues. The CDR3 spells CASSVVGGRLFF. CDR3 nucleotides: TGTGCCAGCAGCGTAGTGGGGGGGAGACTGTTTTTT.

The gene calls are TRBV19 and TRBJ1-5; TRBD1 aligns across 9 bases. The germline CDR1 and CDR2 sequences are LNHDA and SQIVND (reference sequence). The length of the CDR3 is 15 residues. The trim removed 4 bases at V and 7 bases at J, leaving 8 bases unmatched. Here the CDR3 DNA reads TGTGCCAGTAGTACAATGGGACAGGGTGGGCAGCCCCAGCATTTT. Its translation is CASSTMGQGGQPQHF.

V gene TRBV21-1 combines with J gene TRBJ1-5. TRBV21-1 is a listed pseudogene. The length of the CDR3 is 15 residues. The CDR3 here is CASSKTLNSNQPQHF. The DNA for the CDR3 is TGTGCCAGCAGCAAAACGCTTAATAGCAATCAGCCCCAGCATTTT.

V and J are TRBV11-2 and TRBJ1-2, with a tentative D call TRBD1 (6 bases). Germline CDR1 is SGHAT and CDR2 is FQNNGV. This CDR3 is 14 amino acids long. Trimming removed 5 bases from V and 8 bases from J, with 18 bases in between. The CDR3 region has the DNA TGTGCCAGCAGCGGTGGGGGTAACAGGGACGGCTACACCTTC. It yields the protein CASSGGGNRDGYTF.

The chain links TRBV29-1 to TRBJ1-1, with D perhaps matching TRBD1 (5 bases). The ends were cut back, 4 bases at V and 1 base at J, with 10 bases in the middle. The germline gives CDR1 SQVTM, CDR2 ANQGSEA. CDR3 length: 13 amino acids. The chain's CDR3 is CSVGGGRNTEAFF. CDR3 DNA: TGCAGCGTTGGGGGGGGAAGGAACACTGAAGCTTTCTTT.